These 30 T cell receptor beta chains came from one sample sequenced in a study of CD8 T cells in Susac syndrome. RNA was extracted with the RNeasy kit, and a quantity of roughly 0.5 to 1 ug was reverse transcribed using random hexamers. TCRdb reprocessed the immunoSEQ multiplex PCR reads with MiXCR, giving one entry per CDR3 protein. The table includes approximately 110,000 distinct CDR3 sequences, about 96% detected once. Input material: CD4+ T cells from PBMCs. The receptors originated from a human donor in good health.

This chain uses TRBV3-1 with TRBJ2-2; 10 bases line up with TRBD2. V gave up 1 base and J gave up 5 bases; unmatched junction bases: 10. The CDR3 contains 18 residues. Per germline, CDR1 LGHDT and CDR2 YNNKEL (reference sequence). CDR3: CASSQVALAGISTGELFF. DNA of the CDR3: TGTGCCAGCAGCCAAGTCGCACTAGCGGGAATTAGTACCGGGGAGCTGTTTTTT.

The V call is TRBV12-3 or TRBV12-4, the J call TRBJ2-7, with D perhaps TRBD1 (6 bases). With 6 bases removed from V and 3 bases from J, the gap between germline ends came to 15 bases. The CDR3 covers 14 residues. CDR3 loop: CASRQSGRGYEQYF. The CDR3 nucleotides are TGTGCCAGCAGACAATCGGGCAGGGGCTACGAGCAGTACTTC.

This chain joins TRBV28 and TRBJ2-5; 13 bases are shared with TRBD2. V trimming: 8 bases; J trimming: 5 bases; junction bases outside the gene matches: 11. The CDR3 has 16 residues. The germline V gene has CDR1 MDHEN and CDR2 SYDVKM. The CDR3 loop reads CASVSGRLAGGETQYF. CDR3 coding DNA: TGTGCCAGCGTCTCTGGGAGACTAGCGGGGGGCGAGACCCAGTACTTC.

The chain is built from TRBV2 and TRBJ1-2; tentative D call: TRBD1 (6 bases). Trimming shortened V by 4 bases and J by 5 bases, and 11 bases separated the two germline ends. The CDR3 extends over 13 amino acids. Germline V gene data show CDR1 as SNHLY and CDR2 as FYNNEI. CDR3 DNA: TGTGCCAGCAGTGCGGGGGGCACGTATGGCTACACCTTC. It yields the protein CASSAGGTYGYTF.

The rearrangement uses TRBV28 and TRBJ2-3; 11 bases match TRBD1. Germline trimming cut 5 bases from V and 2 bases from J; bases unmatched to any gene: 9. This CDR3 region has 17 residues. Germline V gene data show CDR1 as MDHEN and CDR2 as SYDVKM. The CDR3 protein is CASSLPGQGDPTDTQYF. CDR3 bases: TGTGCCAGCAGTCTCCCGGGACAGGGGGACCCCACAGATACGCAGTATTTT.

V usage is TRBV14 and J usage is TRBJ2-5, with 13 bases lining up with TRBD2. Germline CDR1 is SGHDN and CDR2 is FVKESK. The CDR3 is made up of 16 amino acids. J was trimmed by 6 bases and V by 2 bases; bases with no gene match: 6. CDR3 nucleotide sequence: TGTGCCAGCAGCCAACGACTAGCGGGAGGCTTGAAGACCCAGTACTTC. It is translated as CASSQRLAGGLKTQYF.

The chain recombines TRBV10-3 with TRBJ2-1; TRBD2 agrees at 8 bases. The CDR3 is made up of 14 amino acids. The germline V gene has CDR1 ENHRY and CDR2 SYGVKD. Unmatched junction bases numbered 13, after V lost 10 bases and J lost 8 bases. In DNA form, the CDR3 reads TGTGCCACCCAGCGGGAGAGACTGGGGGATGAGCAGTTCTTC. It encodes CATQRERLGDEQFF.

The V gene is TRBV15, the J gene TRBJ1-6, with TRBD1 as a possible D gene (5 bases). V shed 8 bases and J shed 9 bases, with 11 bases lying between them. CDR1 is LNHNV and CDR2 is YYDKDF in the germline V gene (reference sequence). CDR3 length: 12 residues. CDR3 bases: TGTGCCACCTCCGGGAGGGGTTCACCCCTCCACTTT. Translated: CATSGRGSPLHF.

This chain uses TRBV11-2 with TRBJ2-7; TRBD2 matches at 9 bases. Germline CDR1 and CDR2: SGHAT and FQNNGV. There are 16 residues in the CDR3. With 3 bases clipped from V and 6 bases from J, the junction kept 12 bases outside the gene matches. The CDR3 nucleotides are TGTGCCAGCAGCTTTAGATGGGGTAGCGGGAGCTCCGAGCAGTACTTC. Protein sequence: CASSFRWGSGSSEQYF. The full variable domain, its missing parts supplied by reference TRBV11-2 and TRBJ2-7, is EAGVAQSPRYKIIEKRQSVAFWCNPISGHATLYWYQQILGQGPKLLIQFQNNGVVDDSQLPKDRFSAERLKGVDSTLKIQPAKLEDSAVYLCASSFRWGSGSSEQYFGPGTRLTVT.

This rearrangement joins TRBV20-1 to TRBJ1-2; 8 positions match TRBD1. After removal of 4 bases from V and 3 bases from J, the junction contained 13 bases not matched to a gene. This CDR3 spans 16 amino acids. Germline CDR1 reads DFQATT; CDR2 reads SNEGSKA (reference sequence). CDR3 DNA sequence: TGCAGTGCTAACCGACGAGACAGGGGCGCGGACTATGGCTACACCTTC. This codes for CSANRRDRGADYGYTF.

The rearrangement joins TRBV15 to TRBJ2-2; TRBD2 agrees at 7 bases. With V trimmed by 8 bases and J by 8 bases, 8 bases remained unmatched. The CDR3 totals 13 residues. Germline CDR1 LNHNV, CDR2 YYDKDF (reference sequence). CDR3 DNA: TGTGCCACCGCGCGGGGGATCGAGGGGGAGCTGTTTTTT. It is translated as CATARGIEGELFF.

This sequence joins TRBV5-1 and TRBJ2-2; no reliable D call. CDR1 and CDR2 (germline): SGHRS, YFSETQ. Trimming removed 0 bases at V and 0 bases at J, with 6 bases between. The length of the CDR3 is 15 residues. As DNA, the CDR3 is TGCGCCAGCAGCTTGGCGGCGACGAACACCGGGGAGCTGTTTTTT. Translation gives CASSLAATNTGELFF.

This clonotype was seen only once. V is TRBV6-5 and J is TRBJ1-2, with 7 nucleotides matching TRBD1. This CDR3 region has 15 residues. The V gene end was trimmed by 6 bases and the J gene end by 4 bases; junction bases not matched to a gene: 11. The germline V gene has CDR1 MNHEY and CDR2 SVGAGI. The CDR3 DNA reads as TGTGCCAGCAGCCTCACCGGGGACAGAAGCTATGGCTACACCTTC. Translating gives CASSLTGDRSYGYTF.

The chain recombines TRBV5-6 with TRBJ1-3, with a weak D call TRBD1 (5 bases). CDR3 length: 16 residues. Trimming took off 0 bases at V and 2 bases at J, with 12 bases between the two ends. CDR1 is SGHDT and CDR2 is YYEEEE in the germline V gene. The CDR3 region is CASSLDPGGAGNTIYF. Here the CDR3 DNA reads TGTGCCAGCAGCTTGGATCCGGGAGGGGCTGGAAACACCATATATTTT.

This chain connects TRBV4-1 to TRBJ2-4; 13 bases map to TRBD2. The CDR3 loop spans 17 amino acids. Germline lookup yields CDR1 MGHRA and CDR2 YSYEKL. V shed 4 bases and J 0 bases; nucleotides not matched to a gene: 3. The CDR3 bases are TGCGCCAGCAGCCGACTAGCGGGAGGAGTAGCCAAAAACATTCAGTACTTC. Encoded protein: CASSRLAGGVAKNIQYF.

The sample holds a few counts of this clonotype. The chain joins TRBV3-1 to TRBJ2-7; the D gene could be TRBD1 or TRBD2 (5 bases each). This CDR3 spans 12 amino acids. From germline, CDR1 is LGHDT and CDR2 YNNKEL (reference sequence). V lost 0 bases and J 6 bases, leaving 6 bases between the germline ends. CDR3 bases: TGTGCCAGCAGCCAAGATGGGGGCGAGCAGTACTTC. Translating gives CASSQDGGEQYF.

This chain uses TRBV29-1 with TRBJ1-4; D gene uncertain. CDR1 is SQVTM and CDR2 is ANQGSEA in the germline V gene. This CDR3 comprises 14 residues. Trimming took 1 base from V and 7 from J, leaving 13 bases between them. DNA for the CDR3: TGCAGCGTTGAAGTCGGCGGAGTCGGTGAAAAACTGTTTTTT. The encoded protein is CSVEVGGVGEKLFF.

The chain combines TRBV14 with TRBJ2-6; 7 nucleotides line up with TRBD1. Trimming at V came to 6 bases and at J to 3 bases, leaving 5 bases not matched to a gene. Germline CDR1 SGHDN, CDR2 FVKESK. This CDR3 has 15 amino acids. The CDR3 reads CASRFQGVGANVLTF. CDR3 bases: TGTGCCAGCAGATTCCAGGGGGTTGGGGCCAACGTCCTGACTTTC.

The CDR3 here is CASSLWLNYGYTF. CDR3 DNA sequence: TGTGCCAGCAGTTTGTGGTTGAACTATGGCTACACCTTC. The chain employs TRBV27 and TRBJ1-2; no reliable D call. Trimming took 3 bases from V and 2 from J, leaving 7 bases between them. This CDR3 has 13 residues. Germline lookup yields CDR1 MNHEY and CDR2 SMNVEV (reference sequence).

The chain uses TRBV24-1 and TRBJ2-3, with D perhaps matching TRBD1 or TRBD2 (5 bases each). The CDR3 loop spans 16 amino acids. Germline CDR1 is KGHDR and CDR2 is SFDVKD. V gave up 4 bases and J gave up 2 bases, with 15 bases separating them. The CDR3 DNA is TGTGCCACCAGTGACCCTAGGGACGGATACACAGATACGCAGTATTTT. This gives the protein CATSDPRDGYTDTQYF.

Here the CDR3 reads CSASGETQYF. DNA for the CDR3: TGCAGTGCTAGTGGGGAGACCCAGTACTTC. The V gene is TRBV20-1, the J gene TRBJ2-5; D remains ambiguous. Germline V gene sequence: CDR1 DFQATT, CDR2 SNEGSKA (reference sequence). This CDR3 is 10 amino acids long. V was trimmed by 3 bases and J by 5 bases, leaving 4 bases between them.

This chain links TRBV7-2 with TRBJ2-5; 7 bases are shared with TRBD2. Germline-derived CDR1 and CDR2 are SGHTA and FQGNSA. This CDR3 contains 13 residues. V dropped 5 bases and J dropped 5; count of bases not matched to a gene: 5. CDR3 amino acids: CASSQLASETQYF. CDR3 DNA: TGTGCCAGCAGCCAACTAGCGTCCGAGACCCAGTACTTC.

This rearrangement joins TRBV18 to TRBJ2-1, with TRBD2 as a possible D gene (6 bases). Germline-derived CDR1 and CDR2 are KGHSH and LQKENI. CDR3 length: 16 residues. The V and J ends lost 5 bases and 7 bases respectively, with 21 bases between them. The CDR3: CASSTNGNGGGNEQFF. In DNA form, the CDR3 reads TGTGCCAGCTCAACGAACGGCAACGGGGGAGGTAATGAGCAGTTCTTC. Looking up the rest from reference TRBV18 and TRBJ2-1 gives the full variable domain: NAGVMQNPRHLVRRRGQEARLRCSPMKGHSHVYWYRQLPEEGLKFMVYLQKENIIDESGMPKERFSAEFPKEGPSILRIQQVVRGDSAAYFCASSTNGNGGGNEQFFGPGTRLTVL.

A single count supports this clonotype. The rearrangement links TRBV20-1 to TRBJ2-2, with D unresolved. Trimming took off 5 bases at V and 3 bases at J, with 7 bases between the two ends. The CDR3 runs 12 residues. Per germline, CDR1 DFQATT and CDR2 SNEGSKA (reference sequence). CDR3 DNA sequence: TGCAGTGCTCCCGACTACACCGGGGAGCTGTTTTTT. Encoded protein: CSAPDYTGELFF.

V and J are TRBV15 and TRBJ1-2; D gene uncertain. With 1 base removed from V and 8 bases from J, the gap between germline ends came to 5 bases. Germline lookup yields CDR1 LNHNV and CDR2 YYDKDF (reference sequence). CDR3 length: 11 residues. The CDR3 DNA reads TGTGCCACCAGCAGAGGGGAAGGCTACACCTTC. Its protein product is CATSRGEGYTF.

The CDR3 DNA reads TGCAGTGCTAGAGATAGCGGGCAAAGCACCGGGGAGCTGTTTTTT. Amino acids: CSARDSGQSTGELFF. J is TRBJ2-2 and V is TRBV20-1; 7 bases map to TRBD2. Germline V gives CDR1 DFQATT, CDR2 SNEGSKA (reference sequence). The length of the CDR3 is 15 residues. With 0 bases clipped from V and 4 bases from J, the junction kept 5 bases outside the gene matches.

The V call is TRBV18, the J call TRBJ2-7; D unresolved. CDR1 and CDR2 (germline): KGHSH, LQKENI. CDR3 length: 13 residues. V shed 2 bases and J shed 0 bases, with 5 bases lying between them. CDR3 sequence: CASSPTSSYEQYF. The CDR3 region has the DNA TGTGCCAGCTCACCAACAAGCTCCTACGAGCAGTACTTC. Based on the CDR3 plus reference TRBV18 and TRBJ2-7, the full variable domain is NAGVMQNPRHLVRRRGQEARLRCSPMKGHSHVYWYRQLPEEGLKFMVYLQKENIIDESGMPKERFSAEFPKEGPSILRIQQVVRGDSAAYFCASSPTSSYEQYFGPGTRLTVT.

The V call is TRBV7-6, the J call TRBJ2-6; TRBD1 aligns across 9 bases. The junction had 4 bases not matched to a gene; V was cut back by 5 bases and J by 2 bases. Germline V gives CDR1 SGHVS, CDR2 FNYEAQ. The CDR3 has 16 amino acids. CDR3 DNA sequence: TGTGCCAGCAGCACAGGGGGCGCCCCTGGGGCCAACGTCCTGACTTTC. Residues: CASSTGGAPGANVLTF.

V usage is TRBV6-4 and J usage is TRBJ2-1; the D gene is possibly TRBD2 (7 bases). The CDR3 is made up of 15 amino acids. Trimming removed 5 bases at V and 2 bases at J, with 13 bases between. Germline V lookup: CDR1 MRHNA, CDR2 SNTAGT. DNA for the CDR3: TGTGCCAGCAGTAGGGAGGGGGGGCCCTACAATGAGCAGTTCTTC. This encodes CASSREGGPYNEQFF.

V and J are TRBV5-6 and TRBJ1-2; no firm D call. Germline CDR1 reads SGHDT; CDR2 reads YYEEEE. CDR3 size: 14 residues. Trimming left V 2 bases short and J 4 bases short, with 12 bases between. CDR3 sequence: CASSFRPILYGYTF. The CDR3 DNA reads as TGTGCCAGCAGCTTCAGGCCCATCCTCTATGGCTACACCTTC.